Detailed here is one T cell receptor beta chain. The antigen is not known. The run of the v3.0 immunoSEQ assay was at survey level. Sequencing used immunoSEQ multiplex PCR; TCRdb keeps in-frame clones, though not all of them. The repertoire has about 22,000 clones, roughly 85% of them found once; the top ten carry about a tenth. These data are taken from a study of long-term antiretroviral therapy in people with HIV. Study background: By about a decade, the earliest samples predate the 2015 immediate-ART recommendation.

Trimming pared 2 bases from V and 5 bases from J, leaving 12 bases between. Germline-derived CDR1 and CDR2 are ENHRY and SYGVKD. The CDR3 length is 14 residues. Points from the study as a whole: Increased diversity was seen after ART, yet it remained lower than in transplant donor controls.

The sample consisted of unsorted PBMCs, taken 4.1 years after starting antiretroviral therapy. The TCR comes from a woman between 35 and 50 years old with HIV. The rearrangement joins TRBV10-3 to TRBJ2-5; D is undetermined. The CDR3 DNA reads as TGTGCCATCAGTGAGAAGGCATCCCCGGAGACCCAGTACTTC. Protein: CAISEKASPETQYF.